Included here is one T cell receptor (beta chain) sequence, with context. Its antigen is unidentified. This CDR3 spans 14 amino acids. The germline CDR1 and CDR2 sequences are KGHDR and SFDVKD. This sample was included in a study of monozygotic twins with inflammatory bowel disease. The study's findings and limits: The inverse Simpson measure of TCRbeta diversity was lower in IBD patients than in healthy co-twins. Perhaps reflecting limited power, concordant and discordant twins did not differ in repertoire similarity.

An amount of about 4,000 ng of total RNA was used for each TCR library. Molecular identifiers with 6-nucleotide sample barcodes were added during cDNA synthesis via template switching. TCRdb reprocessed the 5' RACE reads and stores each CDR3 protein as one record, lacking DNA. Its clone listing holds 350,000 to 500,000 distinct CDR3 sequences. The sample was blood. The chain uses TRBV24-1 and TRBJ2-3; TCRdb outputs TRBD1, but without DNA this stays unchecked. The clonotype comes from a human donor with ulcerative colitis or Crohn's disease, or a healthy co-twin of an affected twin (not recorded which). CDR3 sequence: CATSRGQGTDTQYF.